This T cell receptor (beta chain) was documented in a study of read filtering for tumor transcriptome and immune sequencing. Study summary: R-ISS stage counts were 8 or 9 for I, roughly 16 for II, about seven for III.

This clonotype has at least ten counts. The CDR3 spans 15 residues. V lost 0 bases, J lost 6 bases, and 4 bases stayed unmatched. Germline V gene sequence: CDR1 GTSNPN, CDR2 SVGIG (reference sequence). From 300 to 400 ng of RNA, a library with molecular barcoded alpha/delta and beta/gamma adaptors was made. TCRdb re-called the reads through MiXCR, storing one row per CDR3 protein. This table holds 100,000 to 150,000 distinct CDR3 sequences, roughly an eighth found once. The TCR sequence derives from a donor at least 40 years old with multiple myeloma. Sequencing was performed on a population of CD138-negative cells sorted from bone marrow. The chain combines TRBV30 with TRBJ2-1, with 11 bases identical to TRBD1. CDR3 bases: TGTGCCTGGAGTGTCCCCGGGACAGGGGGCAATGAGCAGTTCTTC. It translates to CAWSVPGTGGNEQFF.